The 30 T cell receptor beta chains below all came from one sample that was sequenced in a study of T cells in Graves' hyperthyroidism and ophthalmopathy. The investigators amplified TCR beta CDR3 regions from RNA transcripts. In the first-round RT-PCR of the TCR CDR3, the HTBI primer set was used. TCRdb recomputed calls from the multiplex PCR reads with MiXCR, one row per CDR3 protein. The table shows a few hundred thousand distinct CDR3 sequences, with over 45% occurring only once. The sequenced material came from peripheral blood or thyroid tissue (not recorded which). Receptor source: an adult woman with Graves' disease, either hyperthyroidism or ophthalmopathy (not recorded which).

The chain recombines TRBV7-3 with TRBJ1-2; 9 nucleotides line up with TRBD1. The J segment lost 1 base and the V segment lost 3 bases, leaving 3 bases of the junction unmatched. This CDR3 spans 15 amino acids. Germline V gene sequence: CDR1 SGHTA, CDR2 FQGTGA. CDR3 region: CASSFRDRDNYGYTF. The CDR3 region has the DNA TGTGCCAGCAGCTTCCGGGACAGGGATAACTATGGCTACACCTTC.

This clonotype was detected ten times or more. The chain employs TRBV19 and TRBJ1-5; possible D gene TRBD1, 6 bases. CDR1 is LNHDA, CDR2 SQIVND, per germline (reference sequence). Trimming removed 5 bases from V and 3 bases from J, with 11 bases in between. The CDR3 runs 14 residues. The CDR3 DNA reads TGTGCCAGTAGTGCGGGGGCCTACAATCAGCCCCAGCATTTT. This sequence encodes CASSAGAYNQPQHF.

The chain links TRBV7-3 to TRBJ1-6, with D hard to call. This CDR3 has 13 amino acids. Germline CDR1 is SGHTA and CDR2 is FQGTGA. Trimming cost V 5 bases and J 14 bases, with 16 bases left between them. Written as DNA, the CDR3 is TGTGCCAGCAGCCCGACGGGCCAGGTGACCCTCCACTTT. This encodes CASSPTGQVTLHF.

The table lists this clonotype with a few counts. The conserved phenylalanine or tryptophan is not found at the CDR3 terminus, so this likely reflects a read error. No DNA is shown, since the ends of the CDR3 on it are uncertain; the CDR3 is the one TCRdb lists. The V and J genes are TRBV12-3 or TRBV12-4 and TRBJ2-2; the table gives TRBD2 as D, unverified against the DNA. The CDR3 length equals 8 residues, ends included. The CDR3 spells CASSLSGR.

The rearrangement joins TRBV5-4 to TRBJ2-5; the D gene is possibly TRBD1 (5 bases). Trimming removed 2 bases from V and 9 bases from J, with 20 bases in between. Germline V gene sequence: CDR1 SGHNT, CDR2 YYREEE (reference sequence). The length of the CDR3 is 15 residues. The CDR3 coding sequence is TGTGCCAGCAGCTTTGCCCTGGGTCAGGGCTGGCCCCAGTACTTC. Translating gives CASSFALGQGWPQYF.

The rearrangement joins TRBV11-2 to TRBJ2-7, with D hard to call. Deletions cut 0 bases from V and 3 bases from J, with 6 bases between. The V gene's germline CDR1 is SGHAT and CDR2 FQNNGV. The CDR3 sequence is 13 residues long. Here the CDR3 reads CASSLDMRYEQYF. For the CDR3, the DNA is TGTGCCAGCAGCTTAGATATGCGCTACGAGCAGTACTTC. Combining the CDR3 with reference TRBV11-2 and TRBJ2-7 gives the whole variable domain EAGVAQSPRYKIIEKRQSVAFWCNPISGHATLYWYQQILGQGPKLLIQFQNNGVVDDSQLPKDRFSAERLKGVDSTLKIQPAKLEDSAVYLCASSLDMRYEQYFGPGTRLTVT.

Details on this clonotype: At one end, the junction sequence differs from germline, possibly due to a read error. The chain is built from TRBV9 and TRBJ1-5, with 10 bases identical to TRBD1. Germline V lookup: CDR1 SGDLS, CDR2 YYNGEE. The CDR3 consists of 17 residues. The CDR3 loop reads CACSVRDGTGGNQPQHF. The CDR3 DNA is TGTGCCTGCAGCGTTCGCGACGGGACAGGGGGCAATCAGCCCCAGCATTTT.

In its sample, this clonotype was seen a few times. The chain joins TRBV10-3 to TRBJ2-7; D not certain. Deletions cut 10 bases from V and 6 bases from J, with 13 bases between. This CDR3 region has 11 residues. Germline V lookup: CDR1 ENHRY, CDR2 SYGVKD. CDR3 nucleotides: TGTGCCACCCAAAGGGAAGGCGAGCAGTACTTC. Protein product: CATQREGEQYF.

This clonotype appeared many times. CDR3 DNA: TGTGCCAGCAGCCCCTACTTCGTGGGACTGAACACTGAAGCTTTCTTT. Encoded protein: CASSPYFVGLNTEAFF. The V gene is TRBV5-8, the J gene TRBJ1-1, with D perhaps matching TRBD1 (5 bases). CDR1 and CDR2 (germline): SGHTS, YDEGEE. V was cut by 4 bases and J by 0 bases, with 16 bases left in between. The CDR3 spans 16 residues.

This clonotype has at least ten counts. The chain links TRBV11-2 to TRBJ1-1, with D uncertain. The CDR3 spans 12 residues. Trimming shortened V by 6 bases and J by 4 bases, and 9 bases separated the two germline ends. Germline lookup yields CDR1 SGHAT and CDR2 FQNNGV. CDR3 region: CASSPGLTEAFF. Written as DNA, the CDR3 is TGTGCCAGCAGTCCGGGCCTCACTGAAGCTTTCTTT.

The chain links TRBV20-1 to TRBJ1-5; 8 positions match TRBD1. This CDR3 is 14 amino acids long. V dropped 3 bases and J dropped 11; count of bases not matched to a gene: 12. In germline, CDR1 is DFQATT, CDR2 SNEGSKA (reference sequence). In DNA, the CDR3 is TGCAGTGCTAGTCCTACAGGGGGTCTCGAGACCCAGCATTTT. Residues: CSASPTGGLETQHF.

The CDR3 coding sequence is TGTGCCAGCAGCTTTCTTAGCGGGAGGCCCTACGAGCAGTACTTC. Encoded protein: CASSFLSGRPYEQYF. V gene TRBV7-9 combines with J gene TRBJ2-7, with TRBD2 matching 10 bases. Germline V lookup: CDR1 SEHNR, CDR2 FQNEAQ (reference sequence). The CDR3 sequence is 15 residues long. Germline trimming cut 3 bases from V and 2 bases from J; bases unmatched to any gene: 4.

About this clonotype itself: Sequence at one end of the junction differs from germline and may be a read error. Here the CDR3 DNA reads TGTGCCAGTAGTATGGCAAGGAACACTGGGGAGCTGTTTTTT. It encodes CASSMARNTGELFF. The chain recombines TRBV19 with TRBJ2-2; the D is unclear. This CDR3 is built from 14 residues. Germline-derived CDR1 and CDR2 are LNHDA and SQIVND (reference sequence).

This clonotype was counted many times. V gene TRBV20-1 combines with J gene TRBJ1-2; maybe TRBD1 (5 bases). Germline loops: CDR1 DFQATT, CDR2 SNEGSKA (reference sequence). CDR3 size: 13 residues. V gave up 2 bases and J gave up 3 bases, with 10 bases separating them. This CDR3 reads CSARLGAYYGYTF. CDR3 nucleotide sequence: TGCAGTGCTAGATTAGGGGCCTACTATGGCTACACCTTC.

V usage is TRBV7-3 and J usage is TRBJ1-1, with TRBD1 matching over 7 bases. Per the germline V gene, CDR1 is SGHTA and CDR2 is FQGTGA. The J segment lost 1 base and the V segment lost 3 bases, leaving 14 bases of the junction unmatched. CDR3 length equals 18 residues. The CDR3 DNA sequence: TGTGCCAGCAGCTTGTCCACCAACACCGGGACAGCGAACACTGAAGCTTTCTTT. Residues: CASSLSTNTGTANTEAFF.

This CDR3 reads CASSPRQGAGNQPQHF. The CDR3 region has the DNA TGTGCCAGCAGCCCGCGACAGGGCGCAGGCAATCAGCCCCAGCATTTT. The chain links TRBV7-9 to TRBJ1-5, with 7 bases identical to TRBD1. Unmatched junction bases numbered 9, after V lost 5 bases and J lost 2 bases. The CDR3 is 16 residues long. CDR1 and CDR2 from the germline V gene are SEHNR and FQNEAQ (reference sequence). The full variable domain, rest sourced from reference TRBV7-9 and TRBJ1-5, is DTGVSQNPRHKITKRGQNVTFRCDPISEHNRLYWYRQTLGQGPEFLTYFQNEAQLEKSRLLSDRFSAERPKGSFSTLEIQRTEQGDSAMYLCASSPRQGAGNQPQHFGDGTRLSIL.

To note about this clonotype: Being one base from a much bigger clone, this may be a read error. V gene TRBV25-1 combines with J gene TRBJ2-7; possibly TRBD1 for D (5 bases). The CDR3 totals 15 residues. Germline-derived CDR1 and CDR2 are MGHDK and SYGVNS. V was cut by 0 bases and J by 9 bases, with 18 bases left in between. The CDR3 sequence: CASSEYWTPLWGQYF. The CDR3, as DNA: TGTGCCAGCAGTGAATATTGGACACCCCTATGGGGGCAGTACTTC.

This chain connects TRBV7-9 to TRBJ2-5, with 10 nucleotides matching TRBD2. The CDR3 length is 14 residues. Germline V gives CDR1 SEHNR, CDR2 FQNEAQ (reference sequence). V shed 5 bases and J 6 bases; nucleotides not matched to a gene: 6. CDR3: CASSPGTSAKTQYF. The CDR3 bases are TGTGCCAGCAGCCCGGGGACTAGCGCAAAGACCCAGTACTTC.

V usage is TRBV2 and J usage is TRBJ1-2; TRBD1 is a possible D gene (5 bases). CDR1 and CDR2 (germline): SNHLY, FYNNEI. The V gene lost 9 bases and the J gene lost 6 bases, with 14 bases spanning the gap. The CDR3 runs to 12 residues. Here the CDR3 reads CASSSGPNGYTF. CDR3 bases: TGTGCCAGTTCGTCAGGGCCAAATGGCTACACCTTC.

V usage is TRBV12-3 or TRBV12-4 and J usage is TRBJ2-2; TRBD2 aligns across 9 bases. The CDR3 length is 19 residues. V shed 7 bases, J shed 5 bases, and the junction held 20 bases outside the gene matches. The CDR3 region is CASISRLAGGQQGTGELFF. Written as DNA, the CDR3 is TGTGCCAGCATTAGCAGACTGGCGGGAGGGCAACAGGGGACCGGGGAGCTGTTTTTT.

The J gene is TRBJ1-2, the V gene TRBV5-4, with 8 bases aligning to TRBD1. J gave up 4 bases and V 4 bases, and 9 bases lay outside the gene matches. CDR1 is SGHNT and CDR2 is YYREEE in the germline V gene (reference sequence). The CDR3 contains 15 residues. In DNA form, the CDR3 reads TGTGCCAGCAGCACCGACAGGGGCTTAATCTATGGCTACACCTTC. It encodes CASSTDRGLIYGYTF.

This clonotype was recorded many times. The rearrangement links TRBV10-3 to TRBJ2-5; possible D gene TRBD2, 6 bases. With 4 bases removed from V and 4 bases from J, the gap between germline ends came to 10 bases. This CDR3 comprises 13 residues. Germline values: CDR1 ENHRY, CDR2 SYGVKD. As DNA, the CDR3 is TGTGCCATCAGTGGTTTGGAGGGAGAGACCCAGTACTTC. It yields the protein CAISGLEGETQYF.

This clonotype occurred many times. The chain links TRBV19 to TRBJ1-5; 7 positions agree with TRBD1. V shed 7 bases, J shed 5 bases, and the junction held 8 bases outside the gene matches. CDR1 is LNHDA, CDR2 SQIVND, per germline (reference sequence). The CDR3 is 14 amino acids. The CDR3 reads CASTIAGGYQPQHF. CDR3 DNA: TGTGCCAGTACAATCGCAGGGGGTTATCAGCCCCAGCATTTT.

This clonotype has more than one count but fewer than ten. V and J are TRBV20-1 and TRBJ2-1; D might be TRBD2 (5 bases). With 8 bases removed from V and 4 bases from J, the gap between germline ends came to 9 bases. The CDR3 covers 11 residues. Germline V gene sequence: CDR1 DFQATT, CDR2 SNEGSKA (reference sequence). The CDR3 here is CSKTGYNEQFF. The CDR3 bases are TGCAGTAAAACGGGGTACAATGAGCAGTTCTTC.

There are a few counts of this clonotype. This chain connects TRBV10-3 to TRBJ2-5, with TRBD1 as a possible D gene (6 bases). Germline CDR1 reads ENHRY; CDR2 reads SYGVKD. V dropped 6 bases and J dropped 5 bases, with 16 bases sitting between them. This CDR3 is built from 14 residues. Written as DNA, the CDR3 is TGTGCCATCAGGGCTCCAGGGGCCGGGGAGACCCAGTACTTC. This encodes CAIRAPGAGETQYF.

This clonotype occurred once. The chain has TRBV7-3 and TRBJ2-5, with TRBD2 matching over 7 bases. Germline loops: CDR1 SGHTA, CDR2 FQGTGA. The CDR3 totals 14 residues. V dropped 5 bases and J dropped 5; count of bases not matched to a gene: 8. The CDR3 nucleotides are TGTGCCAGCAGCCGGGGGGTCGGAGGGGAGACCCAGTACTTC. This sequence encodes CASSRGVGGETQYF. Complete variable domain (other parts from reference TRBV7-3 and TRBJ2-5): GAGVSQTPSNKVTEKGKYVELRCDPISGHTALYWYRQSLGQGPEFLIYFQGTGAADDSGLPNDRFFAVRPEGSVSTLKIQRTERGDSAVYLCASSRGVGGETQYFGPGTRLLVL.

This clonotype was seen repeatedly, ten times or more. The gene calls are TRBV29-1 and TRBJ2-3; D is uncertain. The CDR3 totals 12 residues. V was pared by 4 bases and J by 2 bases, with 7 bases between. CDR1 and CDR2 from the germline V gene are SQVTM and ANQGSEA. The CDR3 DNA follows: TGCAGCGTTGTAATGATCACAGATACGCAGTATTTT. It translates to CSVVMITDTQYF.

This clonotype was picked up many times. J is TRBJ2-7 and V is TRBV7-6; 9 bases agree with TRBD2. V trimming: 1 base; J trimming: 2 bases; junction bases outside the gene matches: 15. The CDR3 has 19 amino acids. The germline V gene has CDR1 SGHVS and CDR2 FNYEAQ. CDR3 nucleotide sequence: TGTGCCAGCAGCTTAGACGAGGGTTGGGCTAGCGGGAACCCCTACGAGCAGTACTTC. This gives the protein CASSLDEGWASGNPYEQYF.

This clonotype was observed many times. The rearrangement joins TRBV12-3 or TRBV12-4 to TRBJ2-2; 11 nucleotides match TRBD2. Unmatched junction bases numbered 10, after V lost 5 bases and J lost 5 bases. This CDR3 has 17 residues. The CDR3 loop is CASSPATSGSWTGELFF. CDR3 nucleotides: TGTGCCAGCAGTCCCGCCACTAGCGGGAGTTGGACCGGGGAGCTGTTTTTT.

For the CDR3, the DNA is TGTGCCAGTAGGTCCGGGACAGCGAACACCGGGGAGCTGTTTTTT. The encoded protein is CASRSGTANTGELFF. This rearrangement joins TRBV19 to TRBJ2-2; 7 nucleotides line up with TRBD1. This CDR3 spans 15 amino acids. V trimming: 6 bases; J trimming: 0 bases; junction bases outside the gene matches: 4. The germline V gene has CDR1 LNHDA and CDR2 SQIVND (reference sequence).